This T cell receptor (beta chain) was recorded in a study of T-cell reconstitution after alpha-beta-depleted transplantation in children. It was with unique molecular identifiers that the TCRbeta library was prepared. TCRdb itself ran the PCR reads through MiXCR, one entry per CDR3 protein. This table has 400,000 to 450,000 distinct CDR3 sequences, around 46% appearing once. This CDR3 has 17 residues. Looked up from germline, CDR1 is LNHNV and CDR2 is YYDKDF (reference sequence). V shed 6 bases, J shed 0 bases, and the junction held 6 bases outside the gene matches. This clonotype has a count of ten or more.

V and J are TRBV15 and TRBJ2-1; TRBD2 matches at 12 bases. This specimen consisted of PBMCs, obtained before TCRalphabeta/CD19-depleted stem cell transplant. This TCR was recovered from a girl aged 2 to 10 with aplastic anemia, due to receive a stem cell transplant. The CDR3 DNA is TGTGCCACCAGTCTACCGACTAGCGGGAGCTCCTACAATGAGCAGTTCTTC. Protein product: CATSLPTSGSSYNEQFF. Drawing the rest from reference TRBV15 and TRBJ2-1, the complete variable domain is DAMVIQNPRYQVTQFGKPVTLSCSQTLNHNVMYWYQQKSSQAPKLLFHYYDKDFNNEADTPDNFQSRRPNTSFCFLDIRSPGLGDTAMYLCATSLPTSGSSYNEQFFGPGTRLTVL.